The 18 T cell receptor beta chains below all came from one sample that was sequenced in a study of blood T cell repertoires in COVID-19. TCRdb's table, derived via immunoSEQ multiplex PCR, lists solely in-frame clones and lacks some. This sample has tens of thousands of clones; 76% occur once, and the top ten carry 15%. Input material: peripheral blood. These receptors originate from a man between 60 and 75 years old with COVID-19, enrolled during active disease.

This clone is a singleton in its sample. The chain recombines TRBV5-4 with TRBJ2-3; tentative D call: TRBD1 (5 bases). Trimming shortened V by 1 base and J by 1 base, and 13 bases separated the two germline ends. Germline CDR1 reads SGHNT; CDR2 reads YYREEE (reference sequence). CDR3 length: 16 amino acids. Here the CDR3 DNA reads TGTGCCAGCAGCTTGTCTTTACAGGCAGGCACAGATACGCAGTATTTT. Its translation is CASSLSLQAGTDTQYF.

The rearrangement links TRBV11-2 to TRBJ2-7; TRBD2 matches 12 bases. Trimming at V came to 5 bases and at J to 2 bases, leaving 4 bases not matched to a gene. Germline loops: CDR1 SGHAT, CDR2 FQNNGV. The CDR3 runs 15 residues. CDR3 amino acids: CASSPRLAGAYEQYF. CDR3 DNA sequence: TGTGCCAGCAGCCCCCGACTAGCGGGAGCCTACGAGCAGTACTTC.

This chain uses TRBV12-5 with TRBJ2-3; unclear D gene. Germline CDR1 and CDR2: LGHNT and FRNRAP. Trimming removed 1 base from V and 5 bases from J, with 4 bases in between. The CDR3 loop spans 12 amino acids. CDR3: CASGLGQDTQYF. DNA for the CDR3: TGTGCTAGTGGTTTGGGTCAAGATACGCAGTATTTT. Combining the CDR3 with reference TRBV12-5 and TRBJ2-3 gives the whole variable domain DARVTQTPRHKVTEMGQEVTMRCQPILGHNTVFWYRQTMMQGLELLAYFRNRAPLDDSGMPKDRFSAEMPDATLATLKIQPSEPRDSAVYFCASGLGQDTQYFGPGTRLTVL.

J is TRBJ2-1 and V is TRBV18; TRBD2 matches 9 bases. V shed 10 bases and J 9 bases; nucleotides not matched to a gene: 19. Germline V gene lookup returns CDR1 KGHSH and CDR2 LQKENI. There are 16 residues in the CDR3. CDR3 amino acids: CATQSSGGPLSGEQFF. Here the CDR3 DNA reads TGTGCCACCCAATCGAGCGGGGGGCCCCTTTCGGGTGAGCAGTTCTTC.

This rearrangement joins TRBV28 to TRBJ2-3; no firm D call. The V gene lost 6 bases and the J gene lost 2 bases, with 9 bases spanning the gap. The CDR3 length is 13 residues. Germline V gene sequence: CDR1 MDHEN, CDR2 SYDVKM. The DNA of the CDR3 is TGTGCCAGCAGGGAAAGCGCCACAGATACGCAGTATTTT. Encoded protein: CASRESATDTQYF.

This clone was seen just once. V usage is TRBV3-1 (or the pseudogene TRBV3-2) and J usage is TRBJ2-5, with D perhaps TRBD2 (5 bases). V lost 0 bases and J 4 bases, leaving 9 bases between the germline ends. The CDR3 is 14 residues long. Germline V gene data show CDR1 as LGHDT and CDR2 as YNNKEL (reference sequence). DNA of the CDR3: TGTGCCAGCAGCCAAGAACGGGGTCTAGAGACCCAGTACTTC. It is translated as CASSQERGLETQYF.

The rearrangement uses TRBV27 and TRBJ2-7; 7 nucleotides align to TRBD2. Trimming took 5 bases from V and 4 from J; bases not matched to a gene: 8. Germline CDR1 MNHEY, CDR2 SMNVEV (reference sequence). The CDR3 is made up of 14 amino acids. Here the CDR3 reads CASSPGTTLYEQYF. The CDR3 DNA follows: TGTGCCAGCAGTCCCGGGACTACGTTGTACGAGCAGTACTTC.

The chain recombines TRBV7-9 with TRBJ1-1, with D uncertain. In germline, CDR1 is SEHNR, CDR2 FQNEAQ (reference sequence). With 5 bases removed from V and 2 bases from J, the gap between germline ends came to 9 bases. CDR3 length equals 13 residues. DNA of the CDR3: TGTGCCAGCAGCCCTTCTACTAACACTGAAGCTTTCTTT. Protein: CASSPSTNTEAFF.

The V gene is TRBV18, the J gene TRBJ2-1; D is unresolved. This CDR3 has 13 residues. V was trimmed by 3 bases and J by 5 bases, leaving 8 bases between them. Germline CDR1 reads KGHSH; CDR2 reads LQKENI. For the CDR3, the DNA is TGTGCCAGCTCACCGAGCACCGACAATGAGCAGTTCTTC. This sequence encodes CASSPSTDNEQFF.

The V gene is TRBV28, the J gene TRBJ2-5, with a weak D call TRBD1 (5 bases). The CDR3 runs to 13 residues. Germline-derived CDR1 and CDR2 are MDHEN and SYDVKM. V lost 5 bases and J lost 7, with 14 bases in between. CDR3 DNA: TGTGCCAGCAGTCAACAGGAGCCTCCGACCCAGTACTTC. Translation gives CASSQQEPPTQYF.

The chain is built from TRBV7-2 and TRBJ1-5; D uncertain. Germline values: CDR1 SGHTA, CDR2 FQGNSA. The CDR3 length is 13 residues. V lost 1 base and J 5 bases, leaving 6 bases between the germline ends. The CDR3 spells CASSLGRDQPQHF. The DNA of the CDR3 is TGTGCCAGCAGCTTAGGGAGGGATCAGCCCCAGCATTTT.

This chain connects TRBV18 to TRBJ2-7; TRBD2 is a possible D gene (5 bases). The CDR3 has 15 amino acids. Trimming stripped 2 bases from V and 1 base from J, with 12 bases between. CDR1 and CDR2 (germline): KGHSH, LQKENI. The CDR3 protein is CASSPFRDQSYEQYF. The CDR3 nucleotides are TGTGCCAGCTCACCATTCCGGGATCAATCCTACGAGCAGTACTTC.

This rearrangement joins TRBV10-3 to TRBJ1-4; 7 positions match TRBD1. V gave up 11 bases and J gave up 4 bases; unmatched junction bases: 7. Germline assignment: CDR1 ENHRY and CDR2 SYGVKD. The CDR3 is 13 residues long. This CDR3 is CAVRQGLNEKLFF. For the CDR3, the DNA is TGTGCCGTAAGACAGGGCCTTAATGAAAAACTGTTTTTT.

The rearrangement links TRBV3-1 (or the pseudogene TRBV3-2) to TRBJ2-1; TRBD2 is a possible D gene (6 bases). Germline values: CDR1 LGHDT, CDR2 YNNKEL (reference sequence). The CDR3 has 14 amino acids. V gave up 1 base and J gave up 10 bases, with 14 bases separating them. The CDR3 nucleotides read TGTGCCAGCAGCCAAGGATTGCGGGGTGGGGAGCAGTTCTTC. Amino acid sequence: CASSQGLRGGEQFF.

In the case of this clone: The junction and the germline gene differ at one end; a read error may be behind it. V and J are TRBV30 and TRBJ1-2, with D possibly TRBD1 on 6 matching bases. Germline V gene lookup returns CDR1 GTSNPN and CDR2 SVGIG (reference sequence). CDR3 length: 11 residues. CDR3 DNA sequence: TGTGCCTCATATCAAAGCGGGGGCTCCACCTTC. Translated, it gives CASYQSGGSTF.

V and J are TRBV6-5 and TRBJ1-1; TRBD1 matches at 8 bases. The trim removed 5 bases at V and 5 bases at J, leaving 7 bases unmatched. Germline V lookup: CDR1 MNHEY, CDR2 SVGAGI. This CDR3 is 14 amino acids long. In nucleotides, the CDR3 is TGTGCCAGCAGTATGGACAGGGCCGAAACTGAAGCTTTCTTT. This codes for CASSMDRAETEAFF.

The gene calls are TRBV5-1 and TRBJ2-2; the D gene is possibly TRBD1 (6 bases). Trimming cost V 1 base and J 6 bases, with 13 bases left between them. The CDR3 is made up of 15 amino acids. The germline V gene has CDR1 SGHRS and CDR2 YFSETQ. This chain's CDR3 is CASSLSVTGSGELFF. In DNA, the CDR3 is TGCGCCAGCAGCTTGTCCGTTACAGGGTCCGGGGAGCTGTTTTTT.

The V gene is TRBV5-1, the J gene TRBJ1-1; D remains unclear. CDR3 length: 15 residues. In germline, CDR1 is SGHRS, CDR2 YFSETQ. V dropped 0 bases and J dropped 2 bases, with 11 bases sitting between them. The CDR3 protein is CASSLGLTGNTEAFF. The CDR3 DNA is TGCGCCAGCAGCTTGGGCCTGACGGGAAACACTGAAGCTTTCTTT.